The clone carrying this TCR beta chain appeared many times. Starting from genomic DNA, TCR beta CDR3 was amplified through two-round multiplex PCR. The first PCR round targeted every TRBV and TRBJ gene with specific primers. TCRdb called the multiplex PCR reads again in MiXCR, with one record for every CDR3 protein. This table holds some 17,000 distinct CDR3 sequences, approximately 28% found once. This entry comes from a study of prognosis after radiotherapy for stage I lung cancer. As for the study in general: The patients comprised about 12 men and a handful of women, spanning ages roughly 53 to 90 and having a median of 74.5 years. With stereotactic body radiotherapy, no patient received any concurrent therapy.

The sequencing here drew on PBMCs, taken before or after stereotactic body radiation therapy (not recorded which). This clonotype was obtained from a donor over 45 with non-small cell lung cancer.

CDR3: CASSAPRRGGLGNTEAFF. Here the CDR3 DNA reads TGTGCCAGCAGTGCACCCCGGAGAGGGGGGCTGGGGAACACTGAAGCTTTCTTT. V usage is TRBV6-1 and J usage is TRBJ1-1, with a possible D match to TRBD1 (6 bases). The CDR3 has 18 residues. V shed 4 bases and J shed 1 base, with 22 bases lying between them. Per the germline V gene, CDR1 is MNHNS and CDR2 is SASEGT.